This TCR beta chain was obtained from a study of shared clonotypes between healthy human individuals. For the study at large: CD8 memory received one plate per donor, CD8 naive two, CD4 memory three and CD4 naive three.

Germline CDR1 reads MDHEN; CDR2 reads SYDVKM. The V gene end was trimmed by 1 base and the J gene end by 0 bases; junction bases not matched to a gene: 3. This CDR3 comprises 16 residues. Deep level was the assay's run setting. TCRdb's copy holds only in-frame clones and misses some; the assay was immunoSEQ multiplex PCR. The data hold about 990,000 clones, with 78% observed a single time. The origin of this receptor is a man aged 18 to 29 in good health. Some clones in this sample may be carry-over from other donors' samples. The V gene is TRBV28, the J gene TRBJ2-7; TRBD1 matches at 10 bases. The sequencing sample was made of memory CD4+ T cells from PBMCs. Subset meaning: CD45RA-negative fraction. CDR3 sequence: CASSLLTGGASYEQYF. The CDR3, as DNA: TGTGCCAGCAGTTTATTGACAGGGGGCGCCTCCTACGAGCAGTACTTC.